Listed below are T cell receptor beta chains from one sample, sequenced in a study of blood T cell repertoires in COVID-19. Assay used: immunoSEQ multiplex PCR; TCRdb lists only in-frame clones, some missing. The table has about 300,000 clones, 85% seen once. The sequenced sample consisted of PBMCs or T cells enriched from blood (not recorded which). The receptor set was obtained from a woman aged 45-65 years who had recovered from COVID-19. Each CDR3 is given without its conserved first and last residue. The order of the fields is J gene, V gene, CDR3 protein.

j_call: TRBJ1-2
v_call: TRBV5-1
cdr3_aa: ASSLDGGSGGYT

j_call: TRBJ1-6
v_call: TRBV27
cdr3_aa: ASTPAGNSPLH

j_call: TRBJ1-2
v_call: TRBV20-1
cdr3_aa: SVPERGGYT

j_call: TRBJ2-7
v_call: TRBV19
cdr3_aa: ASSKTGRISYEQY

j_call: TRBJ2-1
v_call: TRBV11-2
cdr3_aa: ASRPAGGDSYNEQF

j_call: TRBJ2-7
v_call: TRBV7-2
cdr3_aa: ASSFSRAKEQY

j_call: TRBJ1-1
v_call: TRBV12-3/TRBV12-4
cdr3_aa: ASSLAMNTEAF

j_call: TRBJ1-2
v_call: TRBV30
cdr3_aa: AWRGAAANYGYT

j_call: TRBJ2-3
v_call: TRBV19
cdr3_aa: ASSRVGTDTQY

j_call: TRBJ1-5
v_call: TRBV7-9
cdr3_aa: ASSPDRVGQPQH

j_call: TRBJ2-1
v_call: TRBV7-2
cdr3_aa: ASSLESISPYNEQF

j_call: TRBJ2-1
v_call: TRBV11-2
cdr3_aa: ASSLGSGGAYNEQF

j_call: TRBJ1-2
v_call: TRBV30
cdr3_aa: AWISRGGNYGYT

j_call: TRBJ2-1
v_call: TRBV14
cdr3_aa: ASSQDLDRKRNEQF

j_call: TRBJ1-3
v_call: TRBV30
cdr3_aa: ARQGAGNTIY

j_call: TRBJ2-3
v_call: TRBV7-2
cdr3_aa: ASRPPLSTDTQY

j_call: TRBJ1-6
v_call: TRBV12-3/TRBV12-4
cdr3_aa: ASSLVQPLH

j_call: TRBJ1-4
v_call: TRBV5-6
cdr3_aa: ASSLPGQGMTKLF

j_call: TRBJ1-4
v_call: TRBV6-6
cdr3_aa: ASSYARELF

j_call: TRBJ2-2
v_call: TRBV28
cdr3_aa: ASNLAGVTGELF

j_call: TRBJ1-2
v_call: TRBV28
cdr3_aa: ASSSNYGYT

j_call: TRBJ1-2
v_call: TRBV7-2
cdr3_aa: ASSFRQTNYGYT

j_call: TRBJ2-5
v_call: TRBV7-9
cdr3_aa: ASSLNSDQETQY

j_call: TRBJ2-7
v_call: TRBV19
cdr3_aa: ASMRTSGAEQY

j_call: TRBJ1-2
v_call: TRBV11-2
cdr3_aa: ASSLGPGFYGYT

j_call: TRBJ1-5
v_call: TRBV6-5
cdr3_aa: ASKNTGVSNQPQH

j_call: TRBJ1-4
v_call: TRBV5-1
cdr3_aa: ASSLLQGTNEKLF

j_call: TRBJ2-7
v_call: TRBV25-1
cdr3_aa: ASSSGTTIYEQY

j_call: TRBJ1-1
v_call: TRBV11-3
cdr3_aa: ASSSNRDTEAF

j_call: TRBJ1-1
v_call: TRBV19
cdr3_aa: ASRLQGASTEAF

j_call: TRBJ2-3
v_call: TRBV4-2
cdr3_aa: ASSQEPQQSDTQY

j_call: TRBJ1-2
v_call: TRBV27
cdr3_aa: ASSSPFGQGRTNGYT

j_call: TRBJ1-1
v_call: TRBV21-1
cdr3_aa: ASSPDPKTGGNTEAF

j_call: TRBJ2-1
v_call: TRBV15
cdr3_aa: ATSRDRSGGPSDEQF

j_call: TRBJ2-3
v_call: TRBV18
cdr3_aa: ASSPYSLDTQY

j_call: TRBJ2-5
v_call: TRBV29-1
cdr3_aa: SVGQGGQETQY

j_call: TRBJ2-1
v_call: TRBV6-5
cdr3_aa: ASSRDSHNEQF

j_call: TRBJ2-7
v_call: TRBV9
cdr3_aa: ASSGTSGSHEQY

j_call: TRBJ1-2
v_call: TRBV19
cdr3_aa: ASSPGQGYGYT

j_call: TRBJ2-7
v_call: TRBV19
cdr3_aa: ASSIPQEGRYEQY

j_call: TRBJ2-2
v_call: TRBV7-2
cdr3_aa: ASSFSTGELF

j_call: TRBJ1-5
v_call: TRBV30
cdr3_aa: AWSRARQGLHIKPQH

j_call: TRBJ1-6
v_call: TRBV5-6
cdr3_aa: ASSPSDRGDSPLH

j_call: TRBJ1-4
v_call: TRBV19
cdr3_aa: ASSMGATNEKLF

j_call: TRBJ2-2
v_call: TRBV7-3
cdr3_aa: ASSITPGYTGELF

j_call: TRBJ2-3
v_call: TRBV9
cdr3_aa: ASSVAGRGDTQY

j_call: TRBJ2-7
v_call: TRBV7-9
cdr3_aa: ASSVPPGQAYEQY

j_call: TRBJ2-1
v_call: TRBV6-2/TRBV6-3
cdr3_aa: ASSYSQGALNEQF

j_call: TRBJ1-1
v_call: TRBV30
cdr3_aa: AWSVRTGGGTEAF

j_call: TRBJ1-6
v_call: TRBV7-2
cdr3_aa: ASSLGSQTNSPLH

j_call: TRBJ2-5
v_call: TRBV11-1
cdr3_aa: ASSMGLQETQY

j_call: TRBJ1-2
v_call: TRBV7-9
cdr3_aa: ASSPMAGANYGYT

j_call: TRBJ1-4
v_call: TRBV19
cdr3_aa: ASGTGWTTNEKLF

j_call: TRBJ1-1
v_call: TRBV7-2
cdr3_aa: ASSLAGTGGWTEAF

j_call: TRBJ2-1
v_call: TRBV9
cdr3_aa: ASSVQPRGTDTNEQF

j_call: TRBJ1-2
v_call: TRBV19
cdr3_aa: ASSIPRGHAEFYGYT

j_call: TRBJ1-1
v_call: TRBV10-1
cdr3_aa: ASSEQGGLNTEAF

j_call: TRBJ1-2
v_call: TRBV11-2
cdr3_aa: ASSFPGMGQRKYGYT

j_call: TRBJ2-2
v_call: TRBV5-1
cdr3_aa: ASSSGRGTGELF